This T cell receptor (beta chain) was identified during a study of blood T cell repertoires in COVID-19. The method was immunoSEQ multiplex PCR; TCRdb's version includes in-frame clones alone and lacks a portion of them. Seen here are about 180,000 clones, roughly 80% observed once, and the top ten hold around 15%. Participants reported their clinical history, and cohort assignment relied on those reports. The V gene's germline CDR1 is MDHEN and CDR2 SYDVKM. Losses at the gene ends were 5 bases for V and 5 bases for J; bases not matched to a gene: 8. The CDR3 runs to 15 residues. This chain connects TRBV28 to TRBJ1-1, with TRBD1 matching over 10 bases. The origin of this receptor is a woman aged 50 to 60 who had recovered from COVID-19. The sample was PBMCs or T cells enriched from blood (not recorded which). The CDR3 sequence: CASSPQGQGVTEAFF. CDR3 coding DNA: TGTGCCAGCAGTCCACAAGGACAGGGGGTTACTGAAGCTTTCTTT.